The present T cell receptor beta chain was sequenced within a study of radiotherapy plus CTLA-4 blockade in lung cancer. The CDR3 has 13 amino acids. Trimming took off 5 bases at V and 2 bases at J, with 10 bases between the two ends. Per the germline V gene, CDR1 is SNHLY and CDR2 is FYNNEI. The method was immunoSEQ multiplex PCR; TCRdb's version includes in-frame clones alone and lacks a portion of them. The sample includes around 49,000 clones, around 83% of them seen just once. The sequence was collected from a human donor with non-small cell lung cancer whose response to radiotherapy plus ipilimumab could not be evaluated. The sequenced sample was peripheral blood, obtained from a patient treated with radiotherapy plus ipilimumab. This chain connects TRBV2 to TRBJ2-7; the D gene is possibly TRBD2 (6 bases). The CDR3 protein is CASSRDLTYEQYF. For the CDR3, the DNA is TGTGCCAGCAGTCGGGACTTAACCTACGAGCAGTACTTC.